This TCR beta chain was documented in a study of technical replicates of blood from a handful of donors. TCRdb's table, derived via immunoSEQ multiplex PCR, lists solely in-frame clones and lacks some. Among fewer than 100,000 clones listed, about 97% were seen once. Germline CDR1 reads KGHSH; CDR2 reads LQKENI. The CDR3 extends over 15 amino acids. V lost 6 bases, J lost 5 bases, and 12 bases stayed unmatched. This clone was observed once. The TCR comes from a human donor in good health. The gene calls are TRBV18 and TRBJ1-2; 7 nucleotides align to TRBD1. Sequenced material: T cells isolated from PBMCs. CDR3 sequence reads: CASSGNTGDLYGYTF. CDR3 nucleotides: TGTGCCAGCTCGGGGAATACAGGGGACCTTTATGGCTACACCTTC.